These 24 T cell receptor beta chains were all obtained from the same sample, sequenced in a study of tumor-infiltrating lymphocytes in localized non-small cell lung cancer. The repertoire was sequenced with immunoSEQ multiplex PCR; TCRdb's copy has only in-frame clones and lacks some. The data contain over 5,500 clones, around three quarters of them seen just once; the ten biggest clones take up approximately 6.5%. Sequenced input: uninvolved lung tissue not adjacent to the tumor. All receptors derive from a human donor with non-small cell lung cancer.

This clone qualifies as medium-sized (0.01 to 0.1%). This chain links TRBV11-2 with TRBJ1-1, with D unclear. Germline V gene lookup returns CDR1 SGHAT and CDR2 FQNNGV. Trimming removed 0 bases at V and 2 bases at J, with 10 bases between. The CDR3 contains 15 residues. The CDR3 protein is CASSLEAKGNTEAFF. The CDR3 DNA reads TGTGCCAGCAGCTTAGAGGCCAAGGGAAACACTGAAGCTTTCTTT.

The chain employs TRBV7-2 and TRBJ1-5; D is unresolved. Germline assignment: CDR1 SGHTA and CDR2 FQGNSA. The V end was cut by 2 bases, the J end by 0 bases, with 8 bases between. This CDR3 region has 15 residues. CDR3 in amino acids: CASSLTYDSNQPQHF. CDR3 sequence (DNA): TGTGCCAGCAGCTTAACATACGATAGCAATCAGCCCCAGCATTTT.

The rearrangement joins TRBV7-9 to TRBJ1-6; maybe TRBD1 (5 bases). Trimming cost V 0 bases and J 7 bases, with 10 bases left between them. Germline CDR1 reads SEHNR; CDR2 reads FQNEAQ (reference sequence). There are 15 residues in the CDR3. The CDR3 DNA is TGTGCCAGCAGCTTAGCGGGACGGGGGAATTCACCCCTCCACTTT. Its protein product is CASSLAGRGNSPLHF.

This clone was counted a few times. CDR3 DNA: TGTGCCAGCAGCGTACTGGGGACAGGGTCCTACGAGCAGTACTTC. Translated, it gives CASSVLGTGSYEQYF. The chain is built from TRBV9 and TRBJ2-7; 9 bases line up with TRBD1. The CDR3 is 15 residues long. The J segment lost 1 base and the V segment lost 1 base, leaving 3 bases of the junction unmatched. In germline, CDR1 is SGDLS, CDR2 YYNGEE.

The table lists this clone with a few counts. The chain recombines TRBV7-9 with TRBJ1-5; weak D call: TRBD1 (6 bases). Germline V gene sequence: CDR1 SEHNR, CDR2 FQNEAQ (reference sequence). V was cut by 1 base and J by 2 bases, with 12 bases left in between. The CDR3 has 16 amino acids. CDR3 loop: CASSLGAGAGNQPQHF. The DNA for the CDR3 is TGTGCCAGCAGCTTAGGAGCAGGGGCCGGCAATCAGCCCCAGCATTTT.

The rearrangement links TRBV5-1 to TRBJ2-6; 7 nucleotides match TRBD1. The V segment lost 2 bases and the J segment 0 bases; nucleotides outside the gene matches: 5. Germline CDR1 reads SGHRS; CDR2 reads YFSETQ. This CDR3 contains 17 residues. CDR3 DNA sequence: TGCGCCAGCAGCTTCGGACAGGCAAACTCTGGGGCCAACGTCCTGACTTTC. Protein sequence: CASSFGQANSGANVLTF.

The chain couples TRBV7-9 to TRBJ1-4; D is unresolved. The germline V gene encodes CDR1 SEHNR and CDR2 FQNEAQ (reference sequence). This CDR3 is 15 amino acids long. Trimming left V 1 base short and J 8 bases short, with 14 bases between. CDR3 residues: CASSLGGSLNEKLFF. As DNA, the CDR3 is TGTGCCAGCAGCTTAGGAGGGAGCCTAAACGAAAAACTGTTTTTT.

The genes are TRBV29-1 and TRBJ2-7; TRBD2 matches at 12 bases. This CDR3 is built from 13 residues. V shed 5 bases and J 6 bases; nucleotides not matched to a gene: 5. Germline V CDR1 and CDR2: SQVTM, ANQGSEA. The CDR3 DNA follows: TGCAGCGTTAGGACTAGCGGGGTGAGCGAGCAGTACTTC. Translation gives CSVRTSGVSEQYF.

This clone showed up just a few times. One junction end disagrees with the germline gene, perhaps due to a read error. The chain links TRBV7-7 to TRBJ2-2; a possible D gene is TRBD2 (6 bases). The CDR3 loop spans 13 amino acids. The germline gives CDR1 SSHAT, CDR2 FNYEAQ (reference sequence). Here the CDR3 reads CASSPGGFGELFF. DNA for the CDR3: TGTGCTAGCAGCCCCGGGGGTTTCGGGGAGCTGTTTTTT.

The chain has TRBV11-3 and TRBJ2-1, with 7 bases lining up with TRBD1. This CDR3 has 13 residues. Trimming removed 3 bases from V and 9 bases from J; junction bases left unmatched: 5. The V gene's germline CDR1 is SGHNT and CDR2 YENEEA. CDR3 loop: CASSLQGVGEQFF. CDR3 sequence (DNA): TGTGCCAGCAGCTTGCAGGGGGTGGGTGAGCAGTTCTTC. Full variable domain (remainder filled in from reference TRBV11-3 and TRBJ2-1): EAGVVQSPRYKIIEKKQPVAFWCNPISGHNTLYWYLQNLGQGPELLIRYENEEAVDDSQLPKDRFSAERLKGVDSTLKIQPAELGDSAVYLCASSLQGVGEQFFGPGTRLTVL.

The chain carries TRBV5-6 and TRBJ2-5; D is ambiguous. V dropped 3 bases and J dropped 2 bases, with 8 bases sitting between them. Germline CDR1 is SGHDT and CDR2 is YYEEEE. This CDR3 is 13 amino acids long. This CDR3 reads CASSSDVQETQYF. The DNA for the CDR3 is TGTGCCAGCAGCTCCGACGTACAAGAGACCCAGTACTTC.

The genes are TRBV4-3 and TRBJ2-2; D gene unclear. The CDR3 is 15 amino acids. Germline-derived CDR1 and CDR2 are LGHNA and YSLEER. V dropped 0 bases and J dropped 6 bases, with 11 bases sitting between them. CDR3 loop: CASSQDSGTPGELFF. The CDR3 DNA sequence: TGCGCCAGCAGCCAAGATTCGGGTACACCCGGGGAGCTGTTTTTT.

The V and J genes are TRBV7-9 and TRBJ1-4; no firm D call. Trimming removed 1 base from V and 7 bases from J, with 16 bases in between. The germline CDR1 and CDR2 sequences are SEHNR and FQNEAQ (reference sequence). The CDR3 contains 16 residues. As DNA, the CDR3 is TGTGCCAGCAGCTTAGTTTCGGGTACCGGCGGTGAAAAACTGTTTTTT. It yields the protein CASSLVSGTGGEKLFF.

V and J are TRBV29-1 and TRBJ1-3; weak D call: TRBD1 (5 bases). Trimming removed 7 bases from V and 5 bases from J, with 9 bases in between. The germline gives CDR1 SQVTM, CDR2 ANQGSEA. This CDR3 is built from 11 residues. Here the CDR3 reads CSAWDRNTIYF. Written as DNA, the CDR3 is TGCAGCGCCTGGGACCGAAACACCATATATTTT.

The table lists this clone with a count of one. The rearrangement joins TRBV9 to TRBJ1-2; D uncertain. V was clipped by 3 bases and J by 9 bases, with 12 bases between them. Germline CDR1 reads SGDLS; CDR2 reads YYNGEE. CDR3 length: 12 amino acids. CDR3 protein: CASSENGLRYTF. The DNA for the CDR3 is TGTGCCAGCAGCGAAAACGGGCTCCGCTACACCTTC.

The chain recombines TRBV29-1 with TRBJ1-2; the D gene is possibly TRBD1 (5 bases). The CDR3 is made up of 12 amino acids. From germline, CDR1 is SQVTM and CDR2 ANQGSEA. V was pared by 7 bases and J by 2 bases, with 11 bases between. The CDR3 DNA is TGCAGCGATTGGGACGTAAACTATGGCTACACCTTC. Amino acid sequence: CSDWDVNYGYTF.

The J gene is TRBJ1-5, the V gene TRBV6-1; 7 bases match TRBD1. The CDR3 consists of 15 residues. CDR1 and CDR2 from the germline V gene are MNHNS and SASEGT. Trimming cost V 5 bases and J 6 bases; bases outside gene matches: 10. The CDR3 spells CASSSIPEGAQPQHF. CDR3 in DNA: TGTGCCAGCAGTTCTATCCCGGAGGGGGCTCAGCCCCAGCATTTT.

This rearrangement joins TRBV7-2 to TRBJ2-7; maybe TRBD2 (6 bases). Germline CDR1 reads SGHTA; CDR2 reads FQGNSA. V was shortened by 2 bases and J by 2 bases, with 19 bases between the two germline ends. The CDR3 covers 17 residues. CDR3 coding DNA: TGTGCCAGCAGCTTATCCCGCTGGAGGGGATGGCCCTACGAGCAGTACTTC. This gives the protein CASSLSRWRGWPYEQYF. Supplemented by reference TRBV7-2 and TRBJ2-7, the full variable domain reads GAGVSQSPSNKVTEKGKDVELRCDPISGHTALYWYRQSLGQGLEFLIYFQGNSAPDKSGLPSDRFSAERTGGSVSTLTIQRTQQEDSAVYLCASSLSRWRGWPYEQYFGPGTRLTVT.

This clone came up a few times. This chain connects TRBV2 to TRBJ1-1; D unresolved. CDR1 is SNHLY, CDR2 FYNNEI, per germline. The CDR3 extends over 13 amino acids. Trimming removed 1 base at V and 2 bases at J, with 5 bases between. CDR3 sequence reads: CASSEGFNTEAFF. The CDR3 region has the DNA TGTGCCAGCAGTGAAGGATTTAACACTGAAGCTTTCTTT.

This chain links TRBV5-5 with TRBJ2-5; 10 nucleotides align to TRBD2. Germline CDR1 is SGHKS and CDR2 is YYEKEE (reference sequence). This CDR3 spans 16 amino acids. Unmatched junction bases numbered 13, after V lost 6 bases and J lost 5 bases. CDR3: CASNTEISGGWETQYF. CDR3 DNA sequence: TGTGCCAGCAACACCGAGATTAGCGGGGGGTGGGAGACCCAGTACTTC.

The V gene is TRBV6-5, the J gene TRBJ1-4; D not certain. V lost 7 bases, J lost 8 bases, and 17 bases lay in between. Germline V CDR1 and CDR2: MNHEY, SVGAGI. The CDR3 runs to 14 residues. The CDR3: CASTRSRGGEKLFF. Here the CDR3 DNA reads TGTGCCAGCACCAGATCCCGGGGAGGGGAAAAACTGTTTTTT.

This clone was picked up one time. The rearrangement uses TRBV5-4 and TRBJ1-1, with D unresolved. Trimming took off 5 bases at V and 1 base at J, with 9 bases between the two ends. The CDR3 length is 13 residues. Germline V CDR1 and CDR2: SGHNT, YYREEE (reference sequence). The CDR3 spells CASSRAANTEAFF. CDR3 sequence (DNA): TGTGCCAGCAGTCGGGCCGCGAACACTGAAGCTTTCTTT.

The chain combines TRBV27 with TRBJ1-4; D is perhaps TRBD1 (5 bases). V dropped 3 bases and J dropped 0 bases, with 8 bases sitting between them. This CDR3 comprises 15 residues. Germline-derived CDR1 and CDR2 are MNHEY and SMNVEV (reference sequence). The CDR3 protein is CASSFGGTTNEKLFF. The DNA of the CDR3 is TGTGCCAGCAGTTTCGGGGGGACAACTAATGAAAAACTGTTTTTT.

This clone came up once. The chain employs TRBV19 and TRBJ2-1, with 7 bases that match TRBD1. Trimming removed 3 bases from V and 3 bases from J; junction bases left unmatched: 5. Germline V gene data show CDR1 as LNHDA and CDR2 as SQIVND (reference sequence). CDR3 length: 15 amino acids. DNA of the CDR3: TGTGCCAGTAGTATCAGTTCAGGGGGCTACAATGAGCAGTTCTTC. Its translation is CASSISSGGYNEQFF.